This T cell receptor beta chain was documented in a study of blood T cell repertoires in COVID-19. Background on the study: The origin of the acute and convalescent COVID-19 samples was the United States, Italy and Spain. From T cells, B-cell-depleted T cells, or PBMCs came the material, which was cDNA or gDNA.

In the authors' workflow: Amplifying reference gene primers gave estimates of nucleated cell counts. Here immunoSEQ multiplex PCR was the method, and the copy in TCRdb shows in-frame clones only, minus some. V and J calls and clone size are copied from that table; D and trimming were computed from the DNA. This sample has over 110,000 clones, with approximately 80% found just once. Germline CDR1 and CDR2: MNHEY and SVGAGI. Trimming took 0 bases from V and 9 from J, leaving 12 bases between them. The CDR3 consists of 14 residues. The sequencing sample was made of peripheral blood. The sequence was obtained from a woman aged 55 to 70 with acute or convalescent COVID-19. The chain employs TRBV6-5 and TRBJ2-1; TRBD1 might be the D (5 bases). CDR3 in amino acids: CASSYSTARVEQFF. The CDR3 bases are TGTGCCAGCAGTTACTCGACGGCCAGGGTTGAGCAGTTCTTC.